The 3 T cell receptor beta chains presented below share a single source sample, sequenced in a study of blood T cell repertoires in COVID-19. Some clones are missing from TCRdb's copy, which holds only in-frame ones; the method was immunoSEQ multiplex PCR. The table includes about 300,000 clones, roughly four fifths detected once. What was sequenced was peripheral blood. The receptor set was obtained from a woman aged 50 to 60 who had recovered from COVID-19.

On this clone: This sample includes further DNA sequences coding for the same CDR3. The chain uses TRBV28 and TRBJ2-7; no clear D. V lost 6 bases to trimming and J lost 3 bases, with 6 bases between them. CDR3 length: 11 residues. The germline gives CDR1 MDHEN, CDR2 SYDVKM. CDR3 region: CASSLRYEQYF. DNA for the CDR3: TGTGCCAGCAGCTTGCGCTACGAGCAGTACTTC.

The CDR3 spells CASSQEASTDTQYF. The CDR3 nucleotides read TGTGCCAGCAGCCAAGAGGCCAGCACAGATACGCAGTATTTT. This chain connects TRBV3-1 (or the pseudogene TRBV3-2) to TRBJ2-3; D unresolved. From germline, CDR1 is LGHDT and CDR2 YNNKEL (reference sequence). The CDR3 is 14 amino acids. V was trimmed by 0 bases and J by 0 bases, leaving 4 bases between them.

This rearrangement joins TRBV13 to TRBJ2-7, with D hard to call. Trimming removed 2 bases at V and 3 bases at J, with 8 bases between. CDR3 size: 13 residues. Germline V gene lookup returns CDR1 PRHDT and CDR2 FYEKMQ (reference sequence). The CDR3 sequence is CASSLFGNYEQYF. As DNA, the CDR3 is TGTGCCAGCAGCTTATTTGGCAACTACGAGCAGTACTTC.